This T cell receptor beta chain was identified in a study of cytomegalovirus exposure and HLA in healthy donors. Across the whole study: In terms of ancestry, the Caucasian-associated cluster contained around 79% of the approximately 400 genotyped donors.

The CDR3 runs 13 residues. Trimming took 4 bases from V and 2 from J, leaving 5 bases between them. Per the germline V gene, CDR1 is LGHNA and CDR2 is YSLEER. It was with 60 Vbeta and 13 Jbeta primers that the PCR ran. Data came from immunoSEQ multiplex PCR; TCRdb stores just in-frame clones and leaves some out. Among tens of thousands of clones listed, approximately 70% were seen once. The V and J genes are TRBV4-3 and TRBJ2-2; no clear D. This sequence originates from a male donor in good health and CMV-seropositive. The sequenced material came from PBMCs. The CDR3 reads CASSLINTGELFF. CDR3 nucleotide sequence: TGCGCCAGCAGCCTTATCAACACCGGGGAGCTGTTTTTT.